The 5 T cell receptor beta chains presented below share a single source sample, sequenced in a study of blood T cell repertoires in COVID-19. The protocol was immunoSEQ multiplex PCR, while the TCRdb copy is restricted to in-frame clones and leaves out a portion. The data show hundreds of thousands of clones, with approximately 90% seen just once and roughly 1.1% held by the top ten. Specimen: PBMCs or T cells enriched from blood (not recorded which). All receptors derive from a man aged 25-45 years who had recovered from COVID-19.

The V call is TRBV18, the J call TRBJ2-3; D perhaps matches TRBD1 (6 bases). Trimming shortened V by 2 bases and J by 2 bases, and 8 bases separated the two germline ends. The length of the CDR3 is 14 residues. CDR1 KGHSH and CDR2 LQKENI come from the germline V gene. This CDR3 is CASSPGQSTDTQYF. CDR3 DNA sequence: TGTGCCAGCTCACCAGGACAGTCCACAGATACGCAGTATTTT.

CDR3 in DNA: TGTGCCAGCAGCCCCACGGGACAGGGGGCCGGGGCCGGGGAGCTGTTTTTT. This encodes CASSPTGQGAGAGELFF. This rearrangement joins TRBV3-1 (or the pseudogene TRBV3-2) to TRBJ2-2; 12 bases map to TRBD1. The CDR3 length is 17 residues. J was trimmed by 6 bases and V by 4 bases; bases with no gene match: 9. CDR1 and CDR2 from the germline V gene are LGHDT and YNNKEL (reference sequence).

The CDR3 loop is CASIGGANTGELFF. The CDR3 region has the DNA TGTGCCAGCATAGGCGGGGCGAACACCGGGGAGCTGTTTTTT. This chain links TRBV7-2 with TRBJ2-2, with a possible D match to TRBD2 (6 bases). Germline CDR1 reads SGHTA; CDR2 reads FQGNSA. CDR3 length equals 14 residues. V lost 7 bases, J lost 0 bases, and 9 bases lay in between.

The chain recombines TRBV11-2 with TRBJ1-3, with D unclear. CDR3 size: 15 residues. Trimming took 1 base from V and 0 from J, leaving 7 bases between them. Germline-derived CDR1 and CDR2 are SGHAT and FQNNGV. The CDR3 bases are TGTGCCAGCAGCTTAGGGAGGTCCTCTGGAAACACCATATATTTT. Translation: CASSLGRSSGNTIYF.

The rearrangement links TRBV7-8 to TRBJ1-1; D is undetermined. CDR1 and CDR2 from the germline V gene are SGHVS and FQNEAQ. Trimming shortened V by 1 base and J by 1 base, and 7 bases separated the two germline ends. The CDR3 totals 14 residues. In nucleotides, the CDR3 is TGTGCCAGCAGCTTAGTGTTCGGGAACACTGAAGCTTTCTTT. Translated: CASSLVFGNTEAFF. Drawing the rest from reference TRBV7-8 and TRBJ1-1, the complete variable domain is GAGVSQSPRYKVAKRGQDVALRCDPISGHVSLFWYQQALGQGPEFLTYFQNEAQLDKSGLPSDRFFAERPEGSVSTLKIQRTQQEDSAVYLCASSLVFGNTEAFFGQGTRLTVV.